This TCR beta chain originates from a study of blood T cell repertoires in COVID-19 (dated by TCRdb to 2020 to 2021). Study-level background: Samples covering the acute and convalescent phases of COVID-19 were provided by collaborators in the United States, Italy and Spain. Deeply sampled blood TCRbeta repertoires from subjects exposed to, actively infected with, or recovered from COVID-19 were included in the dataset. The samples were drawn from the first 160 participants of the ongoing ImmuneRACE study and from some 1,300 subjects provided by 6 global collaborators. Where HLA class I and class II types were available, the types were taken from metadata supplied by the sample provider, not from assay-based typing. A de-identified subject ID, COVID-19 status, age in years and sex were almost always included in the sample metadata. A freely available public database, intended as a resource for researchers studying the immune response to SARS-CoV-2, is where the repertoires were released. The material from the prospective study consisted of cDNA or gDNA derived from T cells, B-cell-depleted T cells, or PBMCs.

This clone appeared once. Its recognized antigen is unknown. No base quality information exists; no much larger clone differs at one position. Study-wide findings and limitations: Clinical and demographic metadata were provided uncurated, with the amount varying by source and participant.

The CDR3 covers 13 residues, taking in both the cysteine and the phenylalanine. The entry retains the CDR3 DNA only, 39 bases that are in frame from base 1. V drops 4 bases and J drops 5 bases, leaving 13 bases in between. Reading the germline V gene (reference sequence) gives CDR1 GTSNPN and CDR2 SVGIG. TCRbeta CDR3 regions were amplified from genomic DNA using the immunoSEQ Assay, a bias-controlled multiplex PCR. The paper's processing steps were these. Nucleated cell counts per sample were estimated from amplification of reference gene primers within the assay. To quantify the absolute abundance of each unique TCRbeta CDR3 rearrangement, sequence reads were collapsed and filtered. For each sample, productive Simpson clonality was calculated as the square root of Simpson's diversity index over productive rearrangements. The immuneACCESS repertoire file appears here via TCRdb, limited to in-frame rearrangements. These files lack a portion of the clones; in checked studies, under half of the deficit traces to unresolved V genes, and the cause of the others is not known. The D gene and trimming were derived from the DNA, and the V and J assignments and clone size from that table. This sample comprises 200,000 to 250,000 clones, just under 90% of them detected only once. The ten largest make up 6.2% of the sample.

Another Seattle source contributed samples from volunteer blood donors who had recovered from COVID-19. Each collaborating institution followed its own protocols to collect whole blood in K2EDTA tubes. For TCRbeta analysis, collaborators shipped samples as frozen whole blood, isolated PBMCs, or DNA extracted from either of those sample types. The TCR was taken from a man in his 60s who had recovered from COVID-19. What was sequenced was peripheral blood. The V and J genes are TRBV30 and TRBJ2-3; TRBD2 could be the D gene, as 6 bases match. The sequence in DNA is TGTGCCTGGAATGTGGGGGGTGGAGATACGCAGTATTTT. Translated, this is CAWNVGGGDTQYF.